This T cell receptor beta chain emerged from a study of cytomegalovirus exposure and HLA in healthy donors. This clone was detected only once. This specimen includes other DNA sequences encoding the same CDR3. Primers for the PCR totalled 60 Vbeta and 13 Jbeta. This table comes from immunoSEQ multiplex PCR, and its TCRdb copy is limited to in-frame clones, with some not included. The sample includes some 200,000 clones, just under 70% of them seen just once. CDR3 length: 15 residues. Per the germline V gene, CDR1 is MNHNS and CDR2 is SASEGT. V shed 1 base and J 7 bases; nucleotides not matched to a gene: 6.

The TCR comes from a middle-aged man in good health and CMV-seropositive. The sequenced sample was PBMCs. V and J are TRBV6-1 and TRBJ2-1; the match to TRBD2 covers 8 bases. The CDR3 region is CASSEGAGGLNEQFF. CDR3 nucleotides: TGTGCCAGCAGTGAAGGGGCGGGGGGTCTGAATGAGCAGTTCTTC.